The clone carrying this T cell receptor (beta chain) appeared a single time. The data belong to a study of blood T cell repertoires in COVID-19. Study context: Acute and convalescent COVID-19 samples came from the United States, Italy and Spain. T cells, B-cell-depleted T cells, or PBMCs supplied cDNA or gDNA.

The CDR3 length is 16 residues. CDR1 is SGHRS, CDR2 YFSETQ, per germline. J lost 8 bases, V lost 4 bases, and 11 bases had no gene match. Profiling relied on immunoSEQ multiplex PCR, and the TCRdb table lists in-frame clones only, not all of them. The sample lists about 220,000 clones, over 70% occurring once. The sequencing sample was made of peripheral blood. The origin of this receptor is a woman aged 50 to 60 with acute or convalescent COVID-19. This sequence joins TRBV5-1 and TRBJ2-1, with 11 bases that match TRBD2. CDR3 sequence reads: CASSPTSGRGWDEQFF. CDR3 nucleotides: TGCGCCAGCAGCCCCACTAGCGGGAGAGGGTGGGATGAGCAGTTCTTC. Drawing the rest from reference TRBV5-1 and TRBJ2-1, the complete variable domain is KAGVTQTPRYLIKTRGQQVTLSCSPISGHRSVSWYQQTPGQGLQFLFEYFSETQRNKGNFPGRFSGRQFSNSRSEMNVSTLELGDSALYLCASSPTSGRGWDEQFFGPGTRLTVL.